The 9 T cell receptor beta chains in this list originate from one sample, sequenced in a study of cytomegalovirus exposure and HLA in healthy donors. A multiplex PCR was run with 60 Vbeta primers and 13 Jbeta primers. Assay used: immunoSEQ multiplex PCR; TCRdb lists only in-frame clones, some missing. The sample records approximately 70,000 clones, approximately 70% being singletons. The material sequenced was PBMCs. All receptors come from a male donor in good health and CMV-seropositive.

V is TRBV6-1 and J is TRBJ1-2; possibly TRBD1 for D (5 bases). V was clipped by 0 bases and J by 3 bases, with 17 bases between them. The CDR3 runs to 17 residues. CDR1 is MNHNS, CDR2 SASEGT, per germline. CDR3 protein: CASSEARAGRRDYGYTF. CDR3 nucleotides: TGTGCCAGCAGTGAAGCTCGGGCAGGGAGGAGGGACTATGGCTACACCTTC.

The chain joins TRBV6-5 to TRBJ2-7; tentatively, D is TRBD1 (6 bases). The germline V gene encodes CDR1 MNHEY and CDR2 SVGAGI. V was pared by 6 bases and J by 1 base, with 10 bases between. The CDR3 is 13 amino acids. CDR3 in amino acids: CASRIGQSYEQYF. CDR3 nucleotides: TGTGCCAGCAGGATCGGACAGTCCTACGAGCAGTACTTC.

The CDR3 sequence: CASRLGEGIEAFF. The CDR3 DNA is TGTGCCAGCAGGCTCGGTGAGGGCATTGAAGCTTTCTTT. V is TRBV6-5 and J is TRBJ1-1; D remains unclear. Germline loops: CDR1 MNHEY, CDR2 SVGAGI. The CDR3 covers 13 residues. The ends were cut back, 6 bases at V and 7 bases at J, with 15 bases in the middle.

This chain connects TRBV5-1 to TRBJ2-1; weak D call: TRBD2 (6 bases). The CDR3 contains 16 residues. V lost 0 bases, J lost 6 bases, and 16 bases lay in between. The germline V gene encodes CDR1 SGHRS and CDR2 YFSETQ. CDR3 region: CASSLVGGLMGNEQFF. CDR3 coding DNA: TGCGCCAGCAGCTTGGTGGGGGGTTTAATGGGCAATGAGCAGTTCTTC.

DNA for the CDR3: TGTGCCAGCAGCGGCGGACAGAACAATCAGCCCCAGCATTTT. The encoded protein is CASSGGQNNQPQHF. The chain carries TRBV9 and TRBJ1-5; D perhaps matches TRBD1 (6 bases). Per germline, CDR1 SGDLS and CDR2 YYNGEE. The CDR3 is made up of 14 amino acids. With 3 bases removed from V and 3 bases from J, the gap between germline ends came to 10 bases.

The chain combines TRBV5-1 with TRBJ2-6, with D maybe TRBD2 (6 bases). The germline V gene has CDR1 SGHRS and CDR2 YFSETQ. The CDR3 is 16 amino acids. Trimming stripped 3 bases from V and 0 bases from J, with 10 bases between. CDR3 region: CASSSGDPSGANVLTF. The CDR3 DNA reads as TGCGCCAGCAGCTCGGGGGACCCCTCTGGGGCCAACGTCCTGACTTTC.

This clone was detected only a few times. The V gene is TRBV27, the J gene TRBJ2-1, with 7 nucleotides matching TRBD2. The V and J ends lost 7 bases and 4 bases, in that order; junction bases with no gene match: 13. The CDR3 contains 16 residues. CDR1 is MNHEY and CDR2 is SMNVEV in the germline V gene (reference sequence). The CDR3 is CASTYSGRHVYNEQFF. The CDR3 bases are TGTGCCAGCACATATAGCGGGCGCCATGTTTACAATGAGCAGTTCTTC.

The table lists this clone with a few counts. This sequence joins TRBV5-1 and TRBJ2-1; perhaps TRBD1 as D (5 bases). CDR1 and CDR2 from the germline V gene are SGHRS and YFSETQ. Trimming took off 4 bases at V and 8 bases at J, with 13 bases between the two ends. This CDR3 spans 13 amino acids. The CDR3 coding sequence is TGCGCCAGCAGCCTCTGGCCCAGGGATGAGCAGTTCTTC. Translating it yields CASSLWPRDEQFF.

Regarding this clone: One end of the junction does not line up with germline, which may come from a read error. CDR3 residues: CSSSFEDGYTF. The DNA of the CDR3 is TGTTCCAGCAGCTTCGAGGATGGCTACACCTTC. The gene calls are TRBV7-9 and TRBJ1-2; D ambiguous. The CDR3 contains 11 residues. The germline CDR1 and CDR2 sequences are SEHNR and FQNEAQ (reference sequence). The full variable domain, in which reference TRBV7-9 and TRBJ1-2 provide the parts outside the CDR3, is DTGVSQNPRHKITKRGQNVTFRCDPISEHNRLYWYRQTLGQGPEFLTYFQNEAQLEKSRLLSDRFSAERPKGSFSTLEIQRTEQGDSAMYLCSSSFEDGYTFGSGTRLTVV.